A selection of T cell receptor beta chains follows, all from one sample in a study of CD8 T cells in Susac syndrome. TCRdb redid the calling of the immunoSEQ multiplex PCR reads with MiXCR, one entry per CDR3 protein. The sample has around 100,000 distinct CDR3 sequences; approximately 95% are singletons. The sequenced sample was CD8+ T cells from PBMCs. The receptors here all came from a human donor with Susac syndrome. Both conserved end residues are part of each CDR3. D genes are given only for firm matches. A row's size may be missing; if present it is once, few, many or a size class.

>TRBV2|11|.|.|TRBJ2-1
TGTGCCAGCAGTGAAGTTAATGAGCAGTTCTTC
CASSEVNEQFF
>TRBV9|15|.|.|TRBJ2-5
TGTGCCAGCAGCGCTCCGGGACAAGGGAGAGAGACCCAGTACTTC
CASSAPGQGRETQYF
>TRBV28|12|.|.|TRBJ1-1
TGTGCCAGCAGTTTGACCGACACTGAAGCTTTCTTT
CASSLTDTEAFF
>TRBV6-2/TRBV6-3|14|TRBD2|.|TRBJ2-5
TGTGCCAGCACCTTAGCGGGAGGGCAAGAGACCCAGTACTTC
CASTLAGGQETQYF
>TRBV20-1|17|.|once|TRBJ2-5
TGCAGTGCCAACCCACTAAACGTATACGGGGGGCTGGAGACCCAGTACTTC
CSANPLNVYGGLETQYF
>TRBV24-1|16|.|.|TRBJ2-7
TGTGCCACCAGTGATCTAAAGGAAACCCCTAGTGGTAAGCAGTACTTC
CATSDLKETPSGKQYF
>TRBV29-1|12|.|.|TRBJ2-5
TGCAGCGTCCAGGGGATCCGGGAGACCCAGTACTTC
CSVQGIRETQYF
>TRBV20-1|13|TRBD2|.|TRBJ2-7
TGCAGTGGGGGAGGGGAGGTACGCTACGAGCAGTACTTC
CSGGGEVRYEQYF
>TRBV3-1|13|.|.|TRBJ1-1
TGTGCCAGCAGCCAAGTTCAGGGGCGCGAAGCTTTCTTT
CASSQVQGREAFF
>TRBV12-3/TRBV12-4|13|.|.|TRBJ2-7
TGTGCCAGCAGTTTTAGGCCTCCCTACGAGCAGTACTTC
CASSFRPPYEQYF
>TRBV2|16|TRBD2|.|TRBJ2-3
TGTGCCAGCAGTGGAGGACTAGCGGGCTTAAAAGATACGCAGTATTTT
CASSGGLAGLKDTQYF
>TRBV3-1|14|.|.|TRBJ2-5
TGTGCCAGCAGCCCCAGGGAGAGCCAAGAGACCCAGTACTTC
CASSPRESQETQYF
>TRBV19|13|.|.|TRBJ1-5
TGTGCCAGTACTCTGGGAGGCAATCAGCCCCAGCATTTT
CASTLGGNQPQHF
>TRBV3-1|15|TRBD1|.|TRBJ1-1
TGTGCCAGCAGCCAGCGGGACAGTTTGAACACTGAAGCTTTCTTT
CASSQRDSLNTEAFF
>TRBV9|14|.|.|TRBJ1-2
TGTGCCAGCAGCGTAGGGGGTGCCGGATCGCCCAACACCTTC
CASSVGGAGSPNTF
>TRBV25-1|13|TRBD1|.|TRBJ1-5
TGTGCCAGCGGCTCACAGGGGGCTCAGCCCCAGCATTTT
CASGSQGAQPQHF
>TRBV20-1|17|.|.|TRBJ2-5
TGCAGTGCTAGCTGGCCCAGACAGCCCAGTGGTCAAGAGACCCAGTACTTC
CSASWPRQPSGQETQYF
>TRBV27|13|.|.|TRBJ1-2
TGTGCCAGCAGTTACTCAGGGGTTTATGGCTACACCTTC
CASSYSGVYGYTF
>TRBV7-6|16|.|.|TRBJ1-2
TGTGCCAGCACCCCGGCGGGGGGGACCTTCAACTATGGCTACACCTTC
CASTPAGGTFNYGYTF
>TRBV10-2|13|.|once|TRBJ2-2
TGCGCCAGCAGTGAGTCATTAACCGGGGAGCTGTTTTTT
CASSESLTGELFF
>TRBV6-2/TRBV6-3|13|.|few|TRBJ2-5
TGTGCCAGCAGTATCGGACAAGGAGAGACCCAGTACTTC
CASSIGQGETQYF
>TRBV18|15|TRBD2|once|TRBJ2-1
TGTGCCAGCCTGGAAGGACTAGCGTCATACAATGAGCAGTTCTTC
CASLEGLASYNEQFF
>TRBV6-5|13|.|.|TRBJ2-7
TGTGCCAGCAGTCACGGGTACCTGTACGAGCAGTACTTC
CASSHGYLYEQYF
>TRBV19|13|TRBD2|.|TRBJ2-2
TGTGCCTTGCAGCGGGAGGGCGGCGGGGAGCTGTTTTTT
CALQREGGGELFF
>TRBV6-2/TRBV6-3|12|.|.|TRBJ2-5
TGTGCCAGCAGTTACCCCCAAGAGACCCAGTACTTC
CASSYPQETQYF
>TRBV4-1|16|.|.|TRBJ1-5
TGCGCCAGCAGCCAAGAGTCCGGGCAGAACAATCAGCCCCAGCATTTT
CASSQESGQNNQPQHF
>TRBV20-1|14|TRBD1|.|TRBJ1-2
TGCAGTGCTGCCGGGACAGGGGAACGGGGTGGCTACACCTTC
CSAAGTGERGGYTF
>TRBV15|15|.|.|TRBJ1-2
TGTGCCACCAGCAGGGGCCGGGCCGAATCCTATGGCTACACCTTC
CATSRGRAESYGYTF
>TRBV27|14|.|.|TRBJ2-7
TGTGCCAGCAGTCCGGGAGTAGCATCCTACGAGCAGTACTTC
CASSPGVASYEQYF
>TRBV29-1|13|.|.|TRBJ1-2
TGCAGCGCTACACAGGGTTTAAACTATGGCTACACCTTC
CSATQGLNYGYTF
>TRBV7-2|12|.|once|TRBJ1-5
TGTGCCAGCAGCTTGTTCGGGGGACCCCAGCATTTT
CASSLFGGPQHF
>TRBV5-4|11|.|.|TRBJ1-1
TGTGCCAGCAGCTACAGCACTGAAGCTTTCTTT
CASSYSTEAFF
>TRBV13|11|.|.|TRBJ2-5
TGTGCCAGCAGCTTAGTGGGGGCCCAGTACTTC
CASSLVGAQYF
>TRBV6-2/TRBV6-3|15|.|once|TRBJ2-2
TGTGCCAGCAGTTCCGGCGGGACGAACACCGGGGAGCTGTTTTTT
CASSSGGTNTGELFF
>TRBV4-2|16|TRBD2|.|TRBJ2-3
TGTGCCAGCACCCAGCTAGCGGGGGGACACACAGATACGCAGTATTTT
CASTQLAGGHTDTQYF
>TRBV20-1|15|.|.|TRBJ1-4
TGCAGTGCAACCGACGCCCGGGGTCGGAATGAAAAACTGTTTTTT
CSATDARGRNEKLFF
>TRBV29-1|12|TRBD1|.|TRBJ1-2
TGCAGCGTGGACAGGCCTATCTATGGCTACACCTTC
CSVDRPIYGYTF
>TRBV19|15|.|.|TRBJ2-6
TGTGCCAGTAGTCCCCAGATCTCTGGGGCCAACGTCCTGACTTTC
CASSPQISGANVLTF
>TRBV9|14|TRBD1|.|TRBJ2-5
TGTGCCAGCAGCGCACAGGGGGCGGCGGAGACCCAGTACTTC
CASSAQGAAETQYF
>TRBV12-3/TRBV12-4|14|TRBD1|.|TRBJ2-3
TGTGCCAGCAGTCCCGGGACAGGGGCAGATACGCAGTATTTT
CASSPGTGADTQYF
>TRBV6-1|14|.|.|TRBJ2-6
TGTGCCAGCAGTGAACTCTCTGGGGCCAACGTCCTGACTTTC
CASSELSGANVLTF
>TRBV29-1|13|.|.|TRBJ2-5
TGCAGCGTTCTCACAGGGTTAGGGGCGACCCAGTACTTC
CSVLTGLGATQYF
>TRBV7-2|14|.|.|TRBJ2-5
TGTGCCAGCGGCCGCCGTCGGACCCAAGAGACCCAGTACTTC
CASGRRRTQETQYF
>TRBV11-2|15|TRBD1|.|TRBJ1-2
TGTGCCAGCAGCTCCCCGGGACAGGGAAACTATGGCTACACCTTC
CASSSPGQGNYGYTF
>TRBV20-1|11|.|.|TRBJ2-1
TGCAGTGCTAGGGGGGACAATGAGCAGTTCTTC
CSARGDNEQFF
>TRBV20-1|15|TRBD2|.|TRBJ2-5
TGCAGTGCTGGAACACTAGCGGGGGAGGGGGAGACCCAGTACTTC
CSAGTLAGEGETQYF
>TRBV29-1|12|.|.|TRBJ1-1
TGCAGCGTCGGAGGATGGAACACTGAAGCTTTCTTT
CSVGGWNTEAFF
>TRBV29-1|14|.|.|TRBJ2-5
TGCAGCGTCCCGGTGGCACCCCTTCAAGAGACCCAGTACTTC
CSVPVAPLQETQYF